This TCR beta chain was found in a study of blood T cell repertoires in COVID-19 (dated by TCRdb to the early 2020s). As for the study more broadly: Samples from collaborators originated in the United States, Italy and Spain and spanned both the acute and convalescent phases of COVID-19. Where HLA class I and class II types were available, the types were taken from metadata supplied by the sample provider, not from assay-based typing. The prospective study material was composed of cDNA or gDNA derived from T cells, B-cell-depleted T cells, or PBMCs. The repertoires were made available in a free public database intended to serve as a resource for research on the immune response to SARS-CoV-2. Subjects who had been exposed to COVID-19, were actively infected with it, or had recovered from it provided the deeply sampled blood TCRbeta repertoires that made up the dataset. The samples were drawn from the first 160 participants of the ongoing ImmuneRACE study and from 1,200 or so subjects provided by 6 global collaborators. A de-identified subject ID, COVID-19 status, age in years and sex were almost always included in the sample metadata. Summary of the overall study and its limitations: How much clinical and demographic metadata was included differed by source and by participant, and the metadata was provided uncurated.

Collaborating institutions collected whole blood in K2EDTA tubes following their own protocols. For TCRbeta analysis, collaborators shipped samples in one of three forms: frozen whole blood, isolated PBMCs, or DNA extracted from either of those sample types. Worth noting for this clone: There is no known antigen for this receptor. Within one base of it there is no much larger clone, and no base qualities were kept.

TCRbeta CDR3 regions were amplified from genomic DNA by means of the immunoSEQ Assay, a bias-controlled multiplex PCR. As for the authors' bioinformatics: Within the assay, amplification of reference gene primers was used to estimate how many nucleated cells each sample contained. To quantify the absolute abundance of each unique TCRbeta CDR3 rearrangement, sequence reads were collapsed and filtered. For each sample, productive Simpson clonality was calculated as the square root of Simpson's diversity index across productive rearrangements. Imported from immuneACCESS, the table was reduced by TCRdb to in-frame sequences with V and J called. These copies leave out some clones; in studies compared against another copy, an unresolved V gene accounts for under half, and the cause of the remainder is not known. V, J and clone size derive from that table, while D and trimming were established from the DNA sequence. A total of about 44,000 clones appear in this sample, about 89% of them only once. The ten largest make up around 4.5% of the sample.

V is cut back by 4 bases and J by 7 bases, with 12 bases in the junction unmatched. There are 15 amino acids in the CDR3, from cysteine to phenylalanine inclusive. Here the CDR3 DNA is all that survives: 45 bases in frame from base 1. The CDR1 and CDR2 encoded by the germline V gene are MDHEN and SYDVKM. The sequenced sample was peripheral blood. This clonotype was sampled from a human donor in a cohort sampled during active COVID-19. This chain is built from TRBV28 and TRBJ1-2; TRBD1 aligns with 7 central bases. This receptor carries the CDR3 CASSSADRYEAGYTF. The nucleotide sequence reads as follows: TGTGCCAGCAGTTCTGCGGACAGGTACGAGGCTGGCTACACCTTC.